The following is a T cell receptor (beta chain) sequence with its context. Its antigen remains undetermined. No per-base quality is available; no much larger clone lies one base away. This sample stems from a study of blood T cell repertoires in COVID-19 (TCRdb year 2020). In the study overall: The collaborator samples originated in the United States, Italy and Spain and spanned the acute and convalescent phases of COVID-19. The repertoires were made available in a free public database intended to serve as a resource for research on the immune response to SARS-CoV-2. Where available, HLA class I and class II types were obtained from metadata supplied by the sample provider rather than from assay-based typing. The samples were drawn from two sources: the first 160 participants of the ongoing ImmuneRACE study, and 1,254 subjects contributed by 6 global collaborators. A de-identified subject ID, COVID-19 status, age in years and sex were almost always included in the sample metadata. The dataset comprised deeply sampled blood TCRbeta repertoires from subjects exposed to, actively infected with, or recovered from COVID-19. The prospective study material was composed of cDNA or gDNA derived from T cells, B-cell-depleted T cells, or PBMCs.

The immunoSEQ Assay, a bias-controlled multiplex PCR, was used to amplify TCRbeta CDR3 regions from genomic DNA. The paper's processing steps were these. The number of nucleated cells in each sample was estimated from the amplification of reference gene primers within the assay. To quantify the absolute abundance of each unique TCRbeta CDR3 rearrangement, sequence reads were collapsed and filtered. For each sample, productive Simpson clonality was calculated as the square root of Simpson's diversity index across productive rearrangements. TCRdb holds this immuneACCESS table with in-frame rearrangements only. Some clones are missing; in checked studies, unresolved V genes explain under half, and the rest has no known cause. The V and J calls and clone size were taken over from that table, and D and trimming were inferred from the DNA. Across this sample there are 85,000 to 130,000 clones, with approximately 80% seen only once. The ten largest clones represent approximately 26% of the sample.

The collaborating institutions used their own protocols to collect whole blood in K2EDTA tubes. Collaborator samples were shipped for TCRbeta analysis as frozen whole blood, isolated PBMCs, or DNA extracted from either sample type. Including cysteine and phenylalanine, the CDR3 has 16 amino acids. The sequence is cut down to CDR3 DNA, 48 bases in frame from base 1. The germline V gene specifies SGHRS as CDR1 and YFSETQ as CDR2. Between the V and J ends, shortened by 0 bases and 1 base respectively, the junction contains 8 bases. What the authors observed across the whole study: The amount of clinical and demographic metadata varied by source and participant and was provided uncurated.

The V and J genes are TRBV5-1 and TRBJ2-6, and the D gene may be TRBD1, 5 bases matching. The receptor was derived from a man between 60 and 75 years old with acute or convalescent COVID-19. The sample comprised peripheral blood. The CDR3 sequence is CASSLEGRSGANVLTF. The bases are TGCGCCAGCAGCTTGGAGGGGCGGTCTGGGGCCAACGTCCTGACTTTC.